The 22 T cell receptor beta chains below come from one sample, sequenced in a study of cytomegalovirus exposure and HLA in healthy donors. The PCR made use of 60 Vbeta and 13 Jbeta primers. Libraries were prepared by immunoSEQ multiplex PCR; TCRdb keeps only in-frame clonotypes and omits some of them. The table lists 85,000 to 130,000 clones, roughly 83% of them singletons. Sequences were obtained from PBMCs. The receptors originated from a female donor in good health and CMV-seropositive.

This rearrangement joins TRBV9 to TRBJ2-6; D may be TRBD1 (6 bases). The V end was cut by 4 bases, the J end by 0 bases, with 8 bases between. This CDR3 has 15 amino acids. Germline V gene data show CDR1 as SGDLS and CDR2 as YYNGEE. DNA for the CDR3: TGTGCCAGCAGCCCAGGGGTCTCTGGGGCCAACGTCCTGACTTTC. This translates into CASSPGVSGANVLTF.

This chain uses TRBV19 with TRBJ2-3; D possibly corresponds to TRBD1 (5 bases). In germline, CDR1 is LNHDA, CDR2 SQIVND (reference sequence). V shed 6 bases and J shed 3 bases, with 13 bases lying between them. This CDR3 has 14 amino acids. CDR3 in DNA: TGTGCCAGTAGGAGACAGCCCGGGACAGATACGCAGTATTTT. It yields the protein CASRRQPGTDTQYF.

The chain links TRBV30 to TRBJ2-3, with 10 bases identical to TRBD2. CDR3 length: 14 residues. V gave up 4 bases and J gave up 10 bases; unmatched junction bases: 11. CDR1 is GTSNPN and CDR2 is SVGIG in the germline V gene (reference sequence). The CDR3 sequence is CAWTLGLAGVAQYF. The CDR3 nucleotides are TGTGCCTGGACCTTGGGGCTAGCGGGGGTGGCGCAGTATTTT.

CDR3 residues: CASSLVGLAGGRRNEQFF. The DNA for the CDR3 is TGTGCCAGCAGCTTAGTGGGTTTGGCGGGAGGACGGAGGAATGAGCAGTTCTTC. This chain links TRBV7-9 with TRBJ2-1, with 8 bases aligning to TRBD2. Germline CDR1 reads SEHNR; CDR2 reads FQNEAQ (reference sequence). The CDR3 extends over 18 amino acids. Trimming at V came to 1 base and at J to 7 bases, leaving 15 bases not matched to a gene.

This sequence joins TRBV7-2 and TRBJ2-5; 9 nucleotides agree with TRBD1. The V gene's germline CDR1 is SGHTA and CDR2 FQGNSA. Trimming cost V 5 bases and J 5 bases; bases outside gene matches: 3. CDR3 length equals 13 residues. The CDR3, as DNA: TGTGCCAGCAGCCCGGACAGGGGTGAGACCCAGTACTTC. Translated, it gives CASSPDRGETQYF.

The table lists this clone with a count of one. V gene TRBV6-1 combines with J gene TRBJ2-5; D is perhaps TRBD1 (5 bases). This CDR3 comprises 11 residues. With 8 bases removed from V and 4 bases from J, the gap between germline ends came to 8 bases. Per germline, CDR1 MNHNS and CDR2 SASEGT. The DNA of the CDR3 is TGTGCCAGCGGTAGGGGAGAGACCCAGTACTTC. Protein sequence: CASGRGETQYF.

DNA for the CDR3: TGTGCCAGCAGCGGAGGGGCATTGAACACTGAAGCTTTCTTT. Translating gives CASSGGALNTEAFF. The rearrangement links TRBV7-2 to TRBJ1-1, with TRBD1 as a possible D gene (5 bases). V was shortened by 5 bases and J by 0 bases, with 10 bases between the two germline ends. The CDR3 is made up of 14 amino acids. Germline V gives CDR1 SGHTA, CDR2 FQGNSA.

The V gene is TRBV6-6, the J gene TRBJ1-2; no definite D call. Germline lookup yields CDR1 MNHNY and CDR2 SVGAGI (reference sequence). The V end lost 6 bases, the J end lost 4 bases, and 12 bases lay between the germline ends. The CDR3 length is 13 residues. In nucleotides, the CDR3 is TGTGCCAGCAGCACGGGATTCAGCTATGGCTACACCTTC. Amino acids: CASSTGFSYGYTF.

J is TRBJ1-5 and V is TRBV2, with 7 positions matching TRBD1. The germline gives CDR1 SNHLY, CDR2 FYNNEI. The J segment lost 6 bases and the V segment lost 10 bases, leaving 6 bases of the junction unmatched. This CDR3 spans 12 amino acids. CDR3 in amino acids: CATKGQAQPQHF. The DNA for the CDR3 is TGTGCCACTAAAGGACAGGCTCAGCCCCAGCATTTT.

V and J are TRBV6-1 and TRBJ2-3; 9 bases fit TRBD1. The germline V gene encodes CDR1 MNHNS and CDR2 SASEGT. The CDR3 totals 15 residues. The ends lost 6 bases at V and 4 bases at J; junction bases unmatched: 8. The CDR3 region has the DNA TGTGCCAGCAGCCAACAGGGGGCGGGGGCAGATACGCAGTATTTT. This gives the protein CASSQQGAGADTQYF.

The gene calls are TRBV30 and TRBJ1-2; the match to TRBD1 covers 8 bases. The trim removed 0 bases at V and 8 bases at J, leaving 8 bases unmatched. Germline V CDR1 and CDR2: GTSNPN, SVGIG (reference sequence). The CDR3 runs 14 residues. The CDR3 coding sequence is TGTGCCTGGAGTGTACAGGGCAGGGGGCACGGCTACACCTTC. Protein product: CAWSVQGRGHGYTF.

The CDR3 bases are TGCGCCAGCAGCTACCCGGGACTAGGAAACACTGAAGCTTTCTTT. This encodes CASSYPGLGNTEAFF. The chain couples TRBV5-1 to TRBJ1-1; the D gene is possibly TRBD1 (5 bases). There are 15 residues in the CDR3. The V and J ends lost 3 bases and 2 bases respectively, with 14 bases between them. Germline-derived CDR1 and CDR2 are SGHRS and YFSETQ.

The rearrangement uses TRBV2 and TRBJ1-5; a possible D gene is TRBD1 (6 bases). Germline-derived CDR1 and CDR2 are SNHLY and FYNNEI. The CDR3 runs to 14 residues. Between the trimmed V and J ends, which lost 3 bases and 9 bases, there was a span of 15 bases. CDR3 amino acids: CASSDIGGEGPQHF. CDR3 nucleotide sequence: TGTGCCAGCAGTGATATAGGGGGAGAGGGGCCCCAGCATTTT. Supplemented by reference TRBV2 and TRBJ1-5, the full variable domain reads EPEVTQTPSHQVTQMGQEVILRCVPISNHLYFYWYRQILGQKVEFLVSFYNNEISEKSEIFDDQFSVERPDGSNFTLKIRSTKLEDSAMYFCASSDIGGEGPQHFGDGTRLSIL.

The V gene is TRBV5-4, the J gene TRBJ1-2; D is perhaps TRBD1 (5 bases). CDR1 and CDR2 (germline): SGHNT, YYREEE (reference sequence). The germline V and J ends were trimmed by 0 bases and 8 bases, with 17 bases remaining between them. The CDR3 has 15 amino acids. The CDR3 DNA reads as TGTGCCAGCAGCTTGGAGGGGCCGAAGTCTGAGGGCTACACCTTC. As protein: CASSLEGPKSEGYTF.

V and J are TRBV4-2 and TRBJ1-4; D is unclear. With 1 base removed from V and 5 bases from J, the gap between germline ends came to 20 bases. Germline V gene lookup returns CDR1 LGHNA and CDR2 YNFKEQ. The CDR3 is 18 residues long. CDR3 protein: CASSQAVLGPDGNEKLFF. CDR3 nucleotide sequence: TGTGCCAGCAGCCAAGCTGTACTCGGCCCCGACGGGAATGAAAAACTGTTTTTT.

The chain joins TRBV30 to TRBJ2-7; a weak D match, TRBD2 (5 bases). Looked up from germline, CDR1 is GTSNPN and CDR2 is SVGIG (reference sequence). This CDR3 is 14 amino acids long. V was cut by 0 bases and J by 2 bases, with 11 bases left in between. CDR3 amino acids: CAWSVGVSPYEQYF. The CDR3, as DNA: TGTGCCTGGAGTGTGGGAGTGTCCCCCTACGAGCAGTACTTC.

This clone was seen more than once but under ten times. V is TRBV11-3 and J is TRBJ2-1; D ambiguous. V was shortened by 0 bases and J by 0 bases, with 12 bases between the two germline ends. The germline CDR1 and CDR2 sequences are SGHNT and YENEEA. This CDR3 comprises 17 residues. This CDR3 is CASSLDLGGRSYNEQFF. The CDR3 nucleotides are TGTGCCAGCAGCTTAGATCTTGGCGGCCGCTCCTACAATGAGCAGTTCTTC.

This chain uses TRBV7-2 with TRBJ1-2; D is possibly TRBD1 (5 bases). The CDR3 loop spans 15 amino acids. V lost 5 bases and J lost 5, with 18 bases in between. Germline-derived CDR1 and CDR2 are SGHTA and FQGNSA. The CDR3 is CASSPRQGKEYGYTF. DNA for the CDR3: TGTGCCAGCAGCCCCCGGCAGGGAAAGGAATATGGCTACACCTTC.

The chain employs TRBV4-1 and TRBJ2-3; 9 nucleotides agree with TRBD1. CDR1 is MGHRA, CDR2 YSYEKL, per germline. The CDR3 runs to 16 residues. V lost 2 bases and J lost 5; bases outside the gene matches: 8. This CDR3 reads CASSQLDRGALDTQYF. Written as DNA, the CDR3 is TGCGCCAGCAGCCAATTGGACAGGGGTGCTCTAGATACGCAGTATTTT.

This chain uses TRBV4-1 with TRBJ1-5; D is unresolved. The germline V gene encodes CDR1 MGHRA and CDR2 YSYEKL. Trimming left V 1 base short and J 6 bases short, with 16 bases between. CDR3 length: 16 residues. The CDR3 DNA is TGCGCCAGCAGCCAAGTGGGTCGAGGAATGGGTCAGCCCCAGCATTTT. The encoded protein is CASSQVGRGMGQPQHF.

This sequence joins TRBV30 and TRBJ2-3, with D possibly being TRBD1 (6 bases). Germline V gene lookup returns CDR1 GTSNPN and CDR2 SVGIG (reference sequence). This CDR3 has 15 amino acids. V was shortened by 0 bases and J by 2 bases, with 12 bases between the two germline ends. The CDR3 DNA follows: TGTGCCTGGAGTGTACGTGGGGGCTCCACAGATACGCAGTATTTT. This sequence encodes CAWSVRGGSTDTQYF.

CDR3 protein: CASSPQGAGRGDTQYF. CDR3 DNA sequence: TGTGCCAGCAGCCCGCAGGGAGCGGGCCGGGGAGATACGCAGTATTTT. The rearrangement uses TRBV7-2 and TRBJ2-3, with a tentative D call TRBD2 (6 bases). CDR1 and CDR2 (germline): SGHTA, FQGNSA. This CDR3 region has 16 residues. V gave up 5 bases and J gave up 5 bases, with 20 bases separating them.